Listed below are T cell receptor beta chains from one sample, sequenced in a study of naive and memory T cell subsets. TCRdb re-analysed the UMI-ligation and nested PCR reads in MiXCR, keeping a single row per CDR3 protein. The sample has 140,000 to 150,000 distinct CDR3 sequences, more than 15% seen once. Material: naive CD4+ T cells from blood. These receptors all come from a human donor in good health. The CDR3 runs from the conserved cysteine through the conserved F or W. The order of the fields is D gene, clone size, J gene, V gene, CDR3 DNA, CDR3 protein. D genes are given only for firm matches. Size tells how often a clone was seen (once, few, many) or the class of an expanded clone, and some rows leave it out.

- | few | TRBJ2-7 | TRBV10-2 | TGCGCCAGCAGCATGGACAGTTACTACGAGCAGTACTTC | CASSMDSYYEQYF
- | many | TRBJ1-2 | TRBV15 | TGTGCCACCAGCAGAGATGGTCTGGTTTTCCAAGCTGGCTACACCTTC | CATSRDGLVFQAGYTF
TRBD2 | - | TRBJ2-1 | TRBV20-1 | TGCAGTGCTAGGAGGACTAGCGGGAGGGGGTCCTACAATGAGCAGTTCTTC | CSARRTSGRGSYNEQFF
- | - | TRBJ2-1 | TRBV5-4 | TGTGCCAGCAGCTTGGCCGGTTTCGGAGGGGATGAGCAGTTCTTC | CASSLAGFGGDEQFF
- | many | TRBJ1-1 | TRBV29-1 | TGCAGCGTTGAAGAAGCCACTGAAGCTTTCTTT | CSVEEATEAFF
- | - | TRBJ2-5 | TRBV6-6 | TGTGCCAGCAGTCCCTCGACAGAGCAAGAGACCCAGTACTTC | CASSPSTEQETQYF
- | - | TRBJ2-7 | TRBV30 | TGTGCCTGGAGTGATTCTTCCATGAACGAGTACTTC | CAWSDSSMNEYF
- | few | TRBJ2-4 | TRBV28 | TGTGCCAGCAGAACCCCAGGGCCCCCCACTAAAAACATTCAGTACTTC | CASRTPGPPTKNIQYF
- | few | TRBJ1-4 | TRBV20-1 | TGCAGTGGGACAGTTAATGAGGAAAAACTGTTTTTT | CSGTVNEEKLFF
TRBD1 | - | TRBJ1-4 | TRBV20-1 | TGCAGTCCTTGGGACAGGGGGCTCAGGGGTCCTAATGAAAAACTGTTTTTT | CSPWDRGLRGPNEKLFF
TRBD2 | - | TRBJ2-7 | TRBV20-1 | TGCAGTGCTAGGGTAGCGGGACTCACCTACGAGCAGTACTTC | CSARVAGLTYEQYF
- | - | TRBJ1-4 | TRBV4-1 | TGCGCCAGCAGCCAAGTGTTAGGGGAAAAACTGTTTTTT | CASSQVLGEKLFF
- | - | TRBJ2-3 | TRBV6-2/TRBV6-3 | TGTGCCAGCAGCCGCACCCTTAATACTAGGCCGACTAGCACAGATACGCAGTATTTT | CASSRTLNTRPTSTDTQYF
TRBD2 | - | TRBJ2-1 | TRBV20-1 | TGCAGTGCCGCTTATAGCGGGAGGGGGTACAATGAGCAGTTCTTC | CSAAYSGRGYNEQFF
TRBD2 | few | TRBJ2-1 | TRBV6-6 | TGTGCCAGCAGACCCACTAGCGGGAGGTGGTCCTACAATGAGCAGTTCTTC | CASRPTSGRWSYNEQFF
- | - | TRBJ2-7 | TRBV6-5 | TGTGCCAGCAGGCCAGGGGGGGGTACCTACGAGCAGTACTTC | CASRPGGGTYEQYF
TRBD2 | few | TRBJ2-1 | TRBV7-2 | TGTGCCAGCAGCCCGGGGACTAGCGGGAGGGTTGAGCAGTTCTTC | CASSPGTSGRVEQFF
- | few | TRBJ2-1 | TRBV6-2/TRBV6-3 | TGTGCCAGCAAAGAGGGAGGACTCGAGCAGTTCTTC | CASKEGGLEQFF
TRBD1 | - | TRBJ1-5 | TRBV3-1 | TGTGCCAGCAGCCCCGGGACAGGGGAAGGAAATCAGCCCCAGCATTTT | CASSPGTGEGNQPQHF
- | few | TRBJ2-1 | TRBV12-3/TRBV12-4 | TGTGCCAGCAGGGGACACTGGGTCCCCCCATACAATGAGCAGTTCTTC | CASRGHWVPPYNEQFF
TRBD1 | - | TRBJ2-5 | TRBV5-1 | TGCGCCAGCAGCTTGCAGGGACAGGGAGGGGAGACCCAGTACTTC | CASSLQGQGGETQYF
- | few | TRBJ1-3 | TRBV12-3/TRBV12-4 | TGTGCCAGCAGTTTAAATGGAAACACCATATATTTT | CASSLNGNTIYF
- | - | TRBJ1-1 | TRBV6-1 | TGTGCCAGCGTGGACGTTTCTCGGGTGAACACTGAAGCTTTCTTT | CASVDVSRVNTEAFF
- | - | TRBJ1-5 | TRBV6-2/TRBV6-3 | TGTGCCAGCAGTTATCCCGCGGGACCTTCTAATCAGCCCCAGCATTTT | CASSYPAGPSNQPQHF
- | few | TRBJ2-6 | TRBV5-1 | TGCGCCAGCAGCTTGTGGGGAGGGGGCGACTCTGGGGCCAACGTCCTGACTTTC | CASSLWGGGDSGANVLTF
TRBD1 | - | TRBJ2-7 | TRBV28 | TGTGCCAGCAGTTTAGGGACAGGGCGCTACGAGCAGTACTTC | CASSLGTGRYEQYF
- | many | TRBJ1-5 | TRBV20-1 | TGCATCCACCGAACCCAACGCGCCGCCCTGCACGGTAGCAATCAGCCCCAGCATTTT | CIHRTQRAALHGSNQPQHF
TRBD1 | - | TRBJ1-1 | TRBV28 | TGTGCCAGCAGCCCGGCGGGACAGCTAAACACTGAAGCTTTCTTT | CASSPAGQLNTEAFF
TRBD1 | - | TRBJ2-5 | TRBV5-1 | TGCGCCAGCAAGACAGGGACCGGGGCCCAGTACTTC | CASKTGTGAQYF
- | - | TRBJ2-5 | TRBV5-4 | TGTGCCAGCAGCCTGGAGGCTGGAAGAGAGACCCAGTACTTC | CASSLEAGRETQYF
- | few | TRBJ2-1 | TRBV19 | TGTGCCAGCAACGAGGAAGGGCCTCTCAATGAGCAGTTCTTC | CASNEEGPLNEQFF
- | few | TRBJ2-3 | TRBV11-1 | TGTGCCAGCGCATTACAGTCTAGCACAGATACGCAGTATTTT | CASALQSSTDTQYF
- | few | TRBJ1-3 | TRBV12-3/TRBV12-4 | TGTGCCAGCAGTTTAAAAGGGGGAACAGGGCATGGGTCTGGAAACACCATATATTTT | CASSLKGGTGHGSGNTIYF
TRBD1 | few | TRBJ2-1 | TRBV5-1 | TGCGCCAGCAGCTTGAGGGGGCTCTCCTACAATGAGCAGTTCTTC | CASSLRGLSYNEQFF
- | few | TRBJ2-5 | TRBV3-1 | TGTGCCAGCAGCCCCCAGATGCGGGATAAAGAGACCCAGTACTTC | CASSPQMRDKETQYF
- | many | TRBJ2-3 | TRBV7-9 | TGTGCCAGCGGTCCTGGGGGGAATACAGGAGATACGCAGTATTTT | CASGPGGNTGDTQYF
- | - | TRBJ1-5 | TRBV18 | TGTGCCAGCTCACCCAGCCCCGGCAATCAGCCCCAGCATTTT | CASSPSPGNQPQHF
- | - | TRBJ2-3 | TRBV20-1 | TGCAGTGCCCCCGCACACACAGATACGCAGTATTTT | CSAPAHTDTQYF
- | - | TRBJ1-1 | TRBV13 | TGTGCCAGCAGCTCCGAAACCGGGACGGCGAACACTGAAGCTTTCTTT | CASSSETGTANTEAFF